These 29 T cell receptor beta chains were sequenced from one sample in a study of blood T cell repertoires in COVID-19. Sequencing used immunoSEQ multiplex PCR; TCRdb keeps in-frame clones, though not all of them. The sample records approximately 200,000 clones, roughly 80% being singletons. The specimen was peripheral blood. These receptor sequences come from a human donor in a cohort sampled during active COVID-19.

In this sample, this clone turned up once. The V gene is TRBV12-3 or TRBV12-4, the J gene TRBJ1-2, with unresolved D. Trimming shortened V by 3 bases and J by 7 bases, and 12 bases separated the two germline ends. This CDR3 is built from 13 residues. CDR3 sequence (DNA): TGTGCCAGCAGTTTTGTCCAGGTTGGTGGCTACACCTTC. This codes for CASSFVQVGGYTF.

This clone was recorded a few times. The rearrangement links TRBV2 to TRBJ1-1; no definite D call. Trimming stripped 8 bases from V and 6 bases from J, with 13 bases between. The CDR3 is made up of 12 amino acids. Germline CDR1 and CDR2: SNHLY and FYNNEI. The CDR3 DNA sequence: TGTGCCAGCGGGCGAATGAGAGCTGAAGCTTTCTTT. It encodes CASGRMRAEAFF.

The chain has TRBV10-3 and TRBJ2-3; the D gene is possibly TRBD2 (6 bases). Germline loops: CDR1 ENHRY, CDR2 SYGVKD. The CDR3 extends over 15 amino acids. Trimming cost V 3 bases and J 6 bases, with 16 bases left between them. The CDR3 coding sequence is TGTGCCATCAGTGACGTCGGGGGAAACAGCGATACGCAGTATTTT. Its translation is CAISDVGGNSDTQYF.

Here the CDR3 DNA reads TGTGCCTGGAGTGTGGGCGGGTGGGCGTTCTTC. It translates to CAWSVGGWAFF. This sequence joins TRBV30 and TRBJ2-1; a possible D gene is TRBD2 (5 bases). The CDR3 has 11 residues. In germline, CDR1 is GTSNPN, CDR2 SVGIG (reference sequence). Trimming shortened V by 0 bases and J by 15 bases, and 12 bases separated the two germline ends.

CDR3 amino acids: CASSLVRGGKETQYF. CDR3 nucleotide sequence: TGTGCCAGCAGCTTAGTGAGAGGGGGCAAAGAGACCCAGTACTTC. The chain combines TRBV7-2 with TRBJ2-5; TRBD1 aligns across 7 bases. Germline CDR1 is SGHTA and CDR2 is FQGNSA. V shed 1 base and J 3 bases; nucleotides not matched to a gene: 5. The CDR3 loop spans 15 amino acids.

This clone appeared a single time. V is TRBV5-1 and J is TRBJ2-2; TRBD2 aligns across 10 bases. Germline CDR1 SGHRS, CDR2 YFSETQ. The CDR3 is made up of 16 amino acids. J was trimmed by 3 bases and V by 2 bases; bases with no gene match: 4. CDR3 loop: CASSLASGSDTGELFF. In DNA, the CDR3 is TGCGCCAGCAGCTTAGCTAGCGGGAGTGACACCGGGGAGCTGTTTTTT.

The chain joins TRBV30 to TRBJ1-6, with D possibly being TRBD1 (6 bases). CDR1 is GTSNPN and CDR2 is SVGIG in the germline V gene (reference sequence). With 0 bases removed from V and 6 bases from J, the gap between germline ends came to 12 bases. CDR3 size: 15 residues. CDR3 in DNA: TGTGCCTGGAGTGTACGGCAGGGGAGTAATTCACCCCTCCACTTT. It encodes CAWSVRQGSNSPLHF.

The chain joins TRBV7-2 to TRBJ1-2; 10 bases are shared with TRBD1. The CDR3 sequence is 14 residues long. V lost 1 base to trimming and J lost 5 bases; unmatched junction nucleotides: 1. Germline V lookup: CDR1 SGHTA, CDR2 FQGNSA. The DNA of the CDR3 is TGTGCCAGCAGCTTAGTGGGACAGGGGTATGGCTACACCTTC. Protein product: CASSLVGQGYGYTF.

This clone has a handful of counts. V usage is TRBV24-1 and J usage is TRBJ1-2, with 7 nucleotides matching TRBD1. This CDR3 region has 13 residues. Germline V lookup: CDR1 KGHDR, CDR2 SFDVKD. After removal of 7 bases from V and 4 bases from J, the junction contained 5 bases not matched to a gene. The CDR3: CATSLQGSYGYTF. The CDR3 DNA is TGTGCCACCAGCCTACAGGGGAGCTATGGCTACACCTTC.

In its sample, this clone was seen once. The V call is TRBV29-1, the J call TRBJ1-2; D is ambiguous. CDR1 and CDR2 (germline): SQVTM, ANQGSEA. Between the trimmed V and J ends, which lost 1 base and 5 bases, there was a span of 17 bases. CDR3 length: 15 residues. The CDR3 DNA reads as TGCAGCGTTGAAGTGGTAGAGAAGGGAGAATATGGCTACACCTTC. It translates to CSVEVVEKGEYGYTF.

The rearrangement links TRBV5-4 to TRBJ2-7; TRBD1 might be the D (5 bases). This CDR3 is 14 amino acids long. The germline CDR1 and CDR2 sequences are SGHNT and YYREEE (reference sequence). The ends were cut back, 0 bases at V and 5 bases at J, with 12 bases in the middle. The CDR3 reads CASSLEAGSDEQYF. CDR3 nucleotides: TGTGCCAGCAGCTTGGAGGCAGGGTCCGACGAGCAGTACTTC.

In its sample, this clone was seen a few times. Additional DNA sequences in this sample encode the identical CDR3. J is TRBJ2-7 and V is TRBV11-2; 7 bases map to TRBD1. Losses at the gene ends were 0 bases for V and 1 base for J; bases not matched to a gene: 0. The length of the CDR3 is 14 residues. Germline V gives CDR1 SGHAT, CDR2 FQNNGV. In nucleotides, the CDR3 is TGTGCCAGCAGCTTAGACAGGGGGTCCTACGAGCAGTACTTC. Amino acid sequence: CASSLDRGSYEQYF.

V usage is TRBV6-2 or TRBV6-3 and J usage is TRBJ1-2, with a weak D call TRBD1 (6 bases). Trimming took 2 bases from V and 6 from J, leaving 16 bases between them. The CDR3 is 15 residues long. Germline lookup yields CDR1 MNHEY and CDR2 SVGEGT. CDR3 bases: TGTGCCAGCAGTTACGGGGGCGCGGGTGAAGATGGCTACACCTTC. Translating gives CASSYGGAGEDGYTF.

This chain joins TRBV18 and TRBJ1-1; D not resolved. V lost 3 bases, J lost 5 bases, and 16 bases lay in between. This CDR3 spans 15 amino acids. Per germline, CDR1 KGHSH and CDR2 LQKENI. The CDR3 DNA reads TGTGCCAGCTCACCCAAACAGAACTCGAGAACTGAAGCTTTCTTT. This encodes CASSPKQNSRTEAFF.

J is TRBJ2-7 and V is TRBV6-2 or TRBV6-3; D not certain. The germline CDR1 and CDR2 sequences are MNHEY and SVGEGT. The V and J ends lost 2 bases and 2 bases respectively, with 7 bases between them. There are 13 residues in the CDR3. The CDR3 bases are TGTGCCAGCAGTTACGCCAGTCCCTACGAGCAGTACTTC. This sequence encodes CASSYASPYEQYF.

The rearrangement joins TRBV11-1 to TRBJ2-7; D not certain. The CDR3 runs 14 residues. V was trimmed by 5 bases and J by 7 bases, leaving 18 bases between them. Germline V lookup: CDR1 SGHAT, CDR2 FQDESV (reference sequence). The CDR3, as DNA: TGTGCCAGCAGCCCCCCGGGTCGTCGTGTAGAGCAGTACTTC. It is translated as CASSPPGRRVEQYF.

The V call is TRBV9, the J call TRBJ2-1, with 7 bases lining up with TRBD2. The germline V gene has CDR1 SGDLS and CDR2 YYNGEE. The ends lost 0 bases at V and 6 bases at J; junction bases unmatched: 9. This CDR3 spans 16 amino acids. DNA for the CDR3: TGTGCCAGCAGCGTAGGACCCAGCGGGACTCCCAATGAGCAGTTCTTC. Protein: CASSVGPSGTPNEQFF.

The CDR3 spells CASSLSSSSYNEQFF. CDR3 nucleotides: TGTGCCAGCAGCTTATCTTCTAGCTCCTACAATGAGCAGTTCTTC. This sequence joins TRBV7-3 and TRBJ2-1, with D unresolved. This CDR3 is built from 15 residues. The germline CDR1 and CDR2 sequences are SGHTA and FQGTGA. V lost 2 bases and J 0 bases, leaving 8 bases between the germline ends.

This chain links TRBV5-1 with TRBJ1-1; 8 nucleotides line up with TRBD1. The CDR3 contains 13 residues. V dropped 4 bases and J dropped 4; count of bases not matched to a gene: 3. Germline values: CDR1 SGHRS, CDR2 YFSETQ. The CDR3 sequence is CASSPGTGTEAFF. CDR3 sequence (DNA): TGCGCCAGCAGCCCTGGGACAGGCACTGAAGCTTTCTTT. The whole variable domain, remainder taken from reference TRBV5-1 and TRBJ1-1, is KAGVTQTPRYLIKTRGQQVTLSCSPISGHRSVSWYQQTPGQGLQFLFEYFSETQRNKGNFPGRFSGRQFSNSRSEMNVSTLELGDSALYLCASSPGTGTEAFFGQGTRLTVV.

J is TRBJ2-2 and V is TRBV6-5; TRBD2 is a possible D gene (7 bases). Germline V lookup: CDR1 MNHEY, CDR2 SVGAGI. The CDR3 totals 14 residues. With 7 bases removed from V and 4 bases from J, the gap between germline ends came to 13 bases. The DNA of the CDR3 is TGTGCCAGCACCGCTGGGGGGGCCACCGGGGAGCTGTTTTTT. This codes for CASTAGGATGELFF.

The chain carries TRBV2 and TRBJ2-7; maybe TRBD1 (5 bases). The CDR3 consists of 13 residues. Deletions cut 3 bases from V and 1 base from J, with 7 bases between. The germline V gene has CDR1 SNHLY and CDR2 FYNNEI. The CDR3 DNA follows: TGTGCCAGCAGTGACAGGGTTTCCTACGAGCAGTACTTC. It codes for CASSDRVSYEQYF.

This chain connects TRBV28 to TRBJ2-3, with 8 bases fitting TRBD2. CDR3 length: 16 amino acids. Trimming removed 11 bases from V and 3 bases from J; junction bases left unmatched: 16. The germline V gene has CDR1 MDHEN and CDR2 SYDVKM. The CDR3 DNA is TGTGCCGGGTCCTGGGTAAGCGGGAGAGTAACAGATACGCAGTATTTT. It translates to CAGSWVSGRVTDTQYF.

This chain uses TRBV6-2 or TRBV6-3 with TRBJ2-1; D may be TRBD1 (7 bases). V lost 5 bases and J lost 0, with 20 bases in between. This CDR3 is built from 18 residues. Germline V gene data show CDR1 as MNHEY and CDR2 as SVGEGT. Written as DNA, the CDR3 is TGTGCCAGCAGTGGAGCCCGGTGGAGGGGGCCCTCCTACAATGAGCAGTTCTTC. It is translated as CASSGARWRGPSYNEQFF.

This clone appeared a single time. V and J are TRBV18 and TRBJ1-1; TRBD1 matches at 10 bases. The V gene's germline CDR1 is KGHSH and CDR2 LQKENI. The CDR3 extends over 16 amino acids. The V gene end was trimmed by 0 bases and the J gene end by 10 bases; junction bases not matched to a gene: 11. The CDR3 DNA is TGTGCCAGCTCACCACCCGGGACAGGGGAAATTGAGGGAGCTTTCTTT. Translation: CASSPPGTGEIEGAFF.

This clone has a handful of counts. V usage is TRBV9 and J usage is TRBJ1-2; 7 nucleotides match TRBD1. Germline V gene lookup returns CDR1 SGDLS and CDR2 YYNGEE. V was clipped by 4 bases and J by 5 bases; unmatched bases: 8. This CDR3 has 14 amino acids. The DNA of the CDR3 is TGTGCCAGCAGCTCCGTACAGGGGTTATATGGCTACACCTTC. Residues: CASSSVQGLYGYTF. The full variable domain, with the rest looked up from reference TRBV9 and TRBJ1-2, is DSGVTQTPKHLITATGQRVTLRCSPRSGDLSVYWYQQSLDQGLQFLIQYYNGEERAKGNILERFSAQQFPDLHSELNLSSLELGDSALYFCASSSVQGLYGYTFGSGTRLTVV.

V and J are TRBV25-1 and TRBJ1-5, with 8 bases matching TRBD1. V was pared by 5 bases and J by 13 bases, with 10 bases of the junction left unmatched. Germline V gene data show CDR1 as MGHDK and CDR2 as SYGVNS. The CDR3 is 13 amino acids. The CDR3 spells CASSLHTGGTQHF. The CDR3 nucleotides read TGTGCCAGCAGTCTCCATACAGGGGGTACACAGCATTTT.

This clone was recorded only once. This sequence joins TRBV19 and TRBJ2-3; no firm D call. V was clipped by 3 bases and J by 4 bases, with 8 bases between them. CDR3 length equals 13 residues. In germline, CDR1 is LNHDA, CDR2 SQIVND (reference sequence). DNA for the CDR3: TGTGCCAGTAGTATGGGCCTTTCAGATACGCAGTATTTT. This translates into CASSMGLSDTQYF.

This chain connects TRBV7-9 to TRBJ2-5, with unresolved D. Trimming stripped 5 bases from V and 2 bases from J, with 6 bases between. CDR3 length: 12 residues. CDR1 and CDR2 from the germline V gene are SEHNR and FQNEAQ (reference sequence). This chain's CDR3 is CASSTQQETQYF. The DNA for the CDR3 is TGTGCCAGCAGCACACAGCAAGAGACCCAGTACTTC.

This chain joins TRBV4-1 and TRBJ1-2; 7 bases fit TRBD1. Trimming cost V 0 bases and J 7 bases; bases outside gene matches: 8. Germline V gene data show CDR1 as MGHRA and CDR2 as YSYEKL. The CDR3 is made up of 15 amino acids. CDR3 DNA: TGCGCCAGCAGCCAAGATACAGGGGCAATCCGTGGCTACACCTTC. Translating gives CASSQDTGAIRGYTF.